One sample yielded the 8 T cell receptor beta chains listed below, sequenced in a study of T cells in women clearing cervical HPV infection. TCRdb's copy holds only in-frame clones and misses some; the assay was immunoSEQ multiplex PCR. This sample's clone table lists tens of thousands of clones. The sample comprised blood buffy coat. Source of these receptors: a woman between 18 and 70 years old with a cervical HPV16 infection that either progressed to CIN3+ or cleared (not recorded which).

As for this clone: With the read ending 3 residues before the CDR3 end, the germline J gene is used to fill in that end. The sample contains more than one DNA sequence encoding this CDR3. The rearrangement links TRBV5-4 to TRBJ2-7; the match to TRBD1 covers 9 bases. Germline trimming cut 3 bases from V and 4 bases from J; bases unmatched to any gene: 5. The CDR3 runs 14 residues. Germline CDR1 reads SGHNT; CDR2 reads YYREEE (reference sequence). CDR3 DNA, as far as it was read: TGTGCCAGCAGCTCCGGGACAGGGTCTTACGAG. It yields the protein CASSSGTGSYE. In full, the CDR3 reads CASSSGTGSYEQYF.

On this clone itself: With the read ending 3 residues before the CDR3 end, the germline J gene is used to fill in that end. The chain links TRBV4-1 to TRBJ2-3; 9 bases line up with TRBD2. Trimming removed 1 base from V and 0 bases from J; junction bases left unmatched: 5. The CDR3 spans 17 residues. The germline CDR1 and CDR2 sequences are MGHRA and YSYEKL. The CDR3: CASSQVAGVGSTDTQYF. The CDR3 bases that were read are TGCGCCAGCAGCCAAGTAGCGGGGGTAGGGAGCACAGATACG.

On this clone itself: Read sequence stops 3 residues before the CDR3 end, and the germline J gene provides the missing end. This chain links TRBV30 with TRBJ1-1; D unresolved. Trimming left V 3 bases short and J 6 bases short, with 8 bases between. This CDR3 is 11 amino acids long. Germline CDR1 reads GTSNPN; CDR2 reads SVGIG (reference sequence). The sequenced part of the CDR3 DNA is TGTGCCTGGAGCGGGGTGGCTGAA. The encoded protein is CAWSGVAE. The complete CDR3 reads CAWSGVAEAFF. Supplemented by reference TRBV30 and TRBJ1-1, the full variable domain reads SQTIHQWPATLVQPVGSPLSLECTVEGTSNPNLYWYRQAAGRGLQLLFYSVGIGQISSEVPQNLSASRPQDRQFILSSKKLLLSDSGFYLCAWSGVAEAFFGQGTRLTVV.

The CDR3 sequence: CASSLEEDEQFF. CDR3 bases read: TGCGCCAGCAGCTTGGAAGAGGATGAG. The genes are TRBV5-1 and TRBJ2-1; D ambiguous. The CDR3 end lies 3 residues beyond the end of the read and is filled in from the germline J gene. V lost 0 bases to trimming and J lost 8 bases, with 6 bases between them. Per germline, CDR1 SGHRS and CDR2 YFSETQ. This CDR3 contains 12 residues.

As regards this clone: Read data end 3 residues before the CDR3 end; the end is taken from the germline J gene. The genes are TRBV28 and TRBJ1-5; a weak D match, TRBD1 (5 bases). The V and J ends lost 6 bases and 5 bases respectively, with 26 bases between them. The germline V gene encodes CDR1 MDHEN and CDR2 SYDVKM. CDR3 length: 18 residues. The CDR3 here is CASSLYPPGRGSYQPQHF. The DNA read from the CDR3 is TGTGCCAGCAGCTTGTACCCACCGGGGCGGGGTTCTTATCAGCCC.

To note about this clone: The read ends 3 residues before the CDR3 terminus; that terminus is restored from the germline J gene. This rearrangement joins TRBV4-1 to TRBJ2-5; no definite D call. CDR3 length: 14 residues. CDR1 MGHRA and CDR2 YSYEKL come from the germline V gene. V was trimmed by 4 bases and J by 1 base, leaving 10 bases between them. The CDR3 is CASSPEQVQETQYF. CDR3 bases read: TGCGCCAGCAGCCCGGAGCAGGTCCAAGAGACC.

As regards this clone: The CDR3 goes on 3 residues after the read ends, and that part is filled in from the germline J gene. The gene calls are TRBV5-6 and TRBJ2-7; D remains ambiguous. Trimming shortened V by 4 bases and J by 6 bases, and 14 bases separated the two germline ends. Germline V lookup: CDR1 SGHDT, CDR2 YYEEEE. CDR3 length: 13 amino acids. The DNA read from the CDR3 is TGTGCCAGCAGCCACCCAGGAGTTGCCGAG. This translates into CASSHPGVAE. The whole CDR3 reads CASSHPGVAEQYF.

In regard to this clone: The CDR3 extends 3 residues past the end of the read, so its final part is completed from the germline J gene. This rearrangement joins TRBV7-6 to TRBJ2-5; D is uncertain. CDR1 SGHVS and CDR2 FNYEAQ come from the germline V gene. The CDR3 length is 13 residues. V dropped 3 bases and J dropped 5 bases, with 10 bases sitting between them. CDR3 DNA, as far as it was read: TGTGCCAGCAGCTTTCTTCAAAGCGAGACC. Translated, it gives CASSFLQSET. The full CDR3 is CASSFLQSETQYF.